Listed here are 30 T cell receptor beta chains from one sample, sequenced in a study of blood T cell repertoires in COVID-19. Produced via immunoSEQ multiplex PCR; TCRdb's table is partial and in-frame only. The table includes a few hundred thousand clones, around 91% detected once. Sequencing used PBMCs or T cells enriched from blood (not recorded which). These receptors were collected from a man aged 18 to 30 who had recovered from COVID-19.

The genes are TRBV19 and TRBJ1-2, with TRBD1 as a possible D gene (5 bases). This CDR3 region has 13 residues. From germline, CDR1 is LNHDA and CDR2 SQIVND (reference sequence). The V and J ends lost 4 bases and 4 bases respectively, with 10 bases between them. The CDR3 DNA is TGTGCCAGTAGTACGACAGTCTCCTATGGCTACACCTTC. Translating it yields CASSTTVSYGYTF.

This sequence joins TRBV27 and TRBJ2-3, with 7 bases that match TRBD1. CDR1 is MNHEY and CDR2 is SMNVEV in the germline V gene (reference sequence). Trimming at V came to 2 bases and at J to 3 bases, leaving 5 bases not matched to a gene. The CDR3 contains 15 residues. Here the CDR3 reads CASSLKGAITDTQYF. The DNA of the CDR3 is TGTGCCAGCAGTTTAAAGGGGGCGATTACAGATACGCAGTATTTT.

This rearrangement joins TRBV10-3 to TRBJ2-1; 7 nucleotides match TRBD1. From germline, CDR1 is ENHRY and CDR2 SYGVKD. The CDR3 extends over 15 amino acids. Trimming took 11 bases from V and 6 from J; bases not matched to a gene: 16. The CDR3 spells CAGRSPGQGVNEQFF. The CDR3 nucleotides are TGTGCCGGTCGTTCACCGGGGCAGGGGGTCAATGAGCAGTTCTTC.

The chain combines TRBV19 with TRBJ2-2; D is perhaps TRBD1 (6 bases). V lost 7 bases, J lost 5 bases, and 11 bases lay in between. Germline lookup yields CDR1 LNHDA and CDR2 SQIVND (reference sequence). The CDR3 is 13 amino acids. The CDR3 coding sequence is TGTGCCAGTAATTACAGGGATACCGGGGAGCTGTTTTTT. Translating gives CASNYRDTGELFF.

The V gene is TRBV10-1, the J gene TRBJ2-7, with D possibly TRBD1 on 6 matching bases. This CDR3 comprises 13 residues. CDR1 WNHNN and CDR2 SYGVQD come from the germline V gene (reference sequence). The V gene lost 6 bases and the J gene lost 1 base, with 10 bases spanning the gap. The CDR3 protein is CASSDGQSYEQYF. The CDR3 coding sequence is TGCGCCAGCAGCGATGGACAGTCCTACGAGCAGTACTTC.

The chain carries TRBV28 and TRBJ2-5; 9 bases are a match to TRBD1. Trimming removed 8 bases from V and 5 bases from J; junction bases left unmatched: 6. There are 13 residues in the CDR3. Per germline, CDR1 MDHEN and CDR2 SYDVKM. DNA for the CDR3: TGTGCCAGCCGATACAGGGGGCGTGAGACCCAGTACTTC. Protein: CASRYRGRETQYF.

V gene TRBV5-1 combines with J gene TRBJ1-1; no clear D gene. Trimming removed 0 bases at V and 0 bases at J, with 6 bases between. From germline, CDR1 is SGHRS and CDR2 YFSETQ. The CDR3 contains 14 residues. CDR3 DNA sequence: TGCGCCAGCAGCTTGGATGGCATGAACACTGAAGCTTTCTTT. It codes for CASSLDGMNTEAFF. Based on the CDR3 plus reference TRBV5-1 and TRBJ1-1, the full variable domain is KAGVTQTPRYLIKTRGQQVTLSCSPISGHRSVSWYQQTPGQGLQFLFEYFSETQRNKGNFPGRFSGRQFSNSRSEMNVSTLELGDSALYLCASSLDGMNTEAFFGQGTRLTVV.

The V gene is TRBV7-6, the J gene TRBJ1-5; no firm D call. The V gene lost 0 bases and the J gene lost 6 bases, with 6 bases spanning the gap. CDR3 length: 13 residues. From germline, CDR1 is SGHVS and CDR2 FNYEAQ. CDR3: CASSLAASQPQHF. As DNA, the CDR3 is TGTGCCAGCAGCTTAGCTGCGAGTCAGCCCCAGCATTTT.

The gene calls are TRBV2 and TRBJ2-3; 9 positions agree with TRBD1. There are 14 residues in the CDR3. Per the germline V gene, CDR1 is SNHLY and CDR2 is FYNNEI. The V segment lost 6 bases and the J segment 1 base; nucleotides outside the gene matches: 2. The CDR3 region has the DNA TGTGCCAGCAGATGGGACAGGGGCACAGATACGCAGTATTTT. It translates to CASRWDRGTDTQYF. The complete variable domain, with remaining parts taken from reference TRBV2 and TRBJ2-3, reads EPEVTQTPSHQVTQMGQEVILRCVPISNHLYFYWYRQILGQKVEFLVSFYNNEISEKSEIFDDQFSVERPDGSNFTLKIRSTKLEDSAMYFCASRWDRGTDTQYFGPGTRLTVL.

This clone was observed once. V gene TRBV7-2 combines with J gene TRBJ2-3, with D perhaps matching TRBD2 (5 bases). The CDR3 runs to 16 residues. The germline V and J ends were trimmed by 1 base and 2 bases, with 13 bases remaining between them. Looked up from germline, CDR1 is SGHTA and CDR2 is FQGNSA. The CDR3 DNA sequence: TGTGCCAGCAGCTTAGTTCGTGGAGGCCTCACAGATACGCAGTATTTT. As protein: CASSLVRGGLTDTQYF.

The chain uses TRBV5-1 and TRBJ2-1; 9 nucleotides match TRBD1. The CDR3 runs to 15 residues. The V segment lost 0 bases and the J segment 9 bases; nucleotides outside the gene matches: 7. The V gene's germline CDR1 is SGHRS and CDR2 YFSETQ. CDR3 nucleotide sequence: TGCGCCAGCAGCTTGGCCGGGACAGGGCTGGGTGAGCAGTTCTTC. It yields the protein CASSLAGTGLGEQFF.

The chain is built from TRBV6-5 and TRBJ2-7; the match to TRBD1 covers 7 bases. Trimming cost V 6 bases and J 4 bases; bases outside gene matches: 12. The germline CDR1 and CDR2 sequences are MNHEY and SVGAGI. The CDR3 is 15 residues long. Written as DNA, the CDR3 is TGTGCCAGCAGCCGACCGGGGACAGTGAAGTACGAGCAGTACTTC. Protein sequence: CASSRPGTVKYEQYF.

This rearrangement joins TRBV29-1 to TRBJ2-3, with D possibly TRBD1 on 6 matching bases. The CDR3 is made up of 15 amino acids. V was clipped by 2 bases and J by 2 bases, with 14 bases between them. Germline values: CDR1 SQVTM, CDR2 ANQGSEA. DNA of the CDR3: TGCAGCGTTGAATCCTGGGACACCAACACAGATACGCAGTATTTT. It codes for CSVESWDTNTDTQYF.

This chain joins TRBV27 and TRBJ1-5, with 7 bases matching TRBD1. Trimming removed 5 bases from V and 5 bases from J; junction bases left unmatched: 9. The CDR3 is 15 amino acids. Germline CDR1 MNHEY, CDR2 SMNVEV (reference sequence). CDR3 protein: CASSQNGQAHQPQHF. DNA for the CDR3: TGTGCCAGCAGTCAGAACGGACAGGCCCATCAGCCCCAGCATTTT.

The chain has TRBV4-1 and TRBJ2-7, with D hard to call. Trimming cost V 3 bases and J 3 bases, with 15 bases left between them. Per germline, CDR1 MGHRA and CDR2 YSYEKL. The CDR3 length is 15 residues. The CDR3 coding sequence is TGCGCCAGCAGCCAGCTCATAACCCCTAACTACGAGCAGTACTTC. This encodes CASSQLITPNYEQYF.

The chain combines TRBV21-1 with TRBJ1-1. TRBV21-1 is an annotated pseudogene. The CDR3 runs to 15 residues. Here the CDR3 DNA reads TGTGCCAGCAGCAAAGAGGCGGCGGGGGCGGTTGAAGCTTTCTTT. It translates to CASSKEAAGAVEAFF.

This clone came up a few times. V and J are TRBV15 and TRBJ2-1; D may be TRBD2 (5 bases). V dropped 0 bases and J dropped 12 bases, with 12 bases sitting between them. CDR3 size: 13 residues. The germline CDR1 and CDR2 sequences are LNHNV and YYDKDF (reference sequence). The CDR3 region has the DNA TGTGCCACCAGCAGAGATGGCGGGTGGGGGCAGTTCTTC. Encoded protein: CATSRDGGWGQFF.

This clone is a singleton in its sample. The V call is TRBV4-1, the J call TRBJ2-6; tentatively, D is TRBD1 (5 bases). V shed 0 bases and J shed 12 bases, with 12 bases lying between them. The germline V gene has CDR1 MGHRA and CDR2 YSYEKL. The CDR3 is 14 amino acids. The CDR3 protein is CASSQDFIQGVLTF. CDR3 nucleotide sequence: TGCGCCAGCAGCCAAGATTTTATCCAGGGCGTCCTGACTTTC.

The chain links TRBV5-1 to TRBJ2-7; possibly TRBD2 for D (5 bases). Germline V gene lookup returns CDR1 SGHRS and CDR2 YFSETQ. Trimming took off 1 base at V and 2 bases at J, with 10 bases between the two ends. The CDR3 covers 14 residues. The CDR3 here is CASSLRGTPYEQYF. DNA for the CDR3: TGCGCCAGCAGCTTGCGGGGTACCCCCTACGAGCAGTACTTC.

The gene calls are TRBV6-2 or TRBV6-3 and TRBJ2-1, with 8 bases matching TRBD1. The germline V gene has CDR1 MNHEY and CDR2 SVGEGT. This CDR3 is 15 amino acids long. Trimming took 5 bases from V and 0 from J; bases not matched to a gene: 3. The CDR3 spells CASSGDRGSYNEQFF. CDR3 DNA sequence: TGTGCCAGCAGTGGAGACAGGGGCTCCTACAATGAGCAGTTCTTC.

This CDR3 reads CASSHPREGRGANYGYTF. The CDR3 nucleotides read TGCGCCAGCAGCCATCCTCGAGAGGGGCGCGGGGCTAACTATGGCTACACCTTC. J is TRBJ1-2 and V is TRBV4-1; possible D gene TRBD1, 5 bases. This CDR3 has 18 amino acids. In germline, CDR1 is MGHRA, CDR2 YSYEKL. Deletions cut 3 bases from V and 0 bases from J, with 20 bases between.

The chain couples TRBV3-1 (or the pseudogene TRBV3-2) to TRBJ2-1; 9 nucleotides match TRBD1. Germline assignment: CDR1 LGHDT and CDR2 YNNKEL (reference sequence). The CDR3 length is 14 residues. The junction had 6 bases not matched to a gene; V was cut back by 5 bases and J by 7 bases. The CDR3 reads CASSLGQGGNEQFF. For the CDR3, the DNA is TGTGCCAGCAGCTTGGGACAGGGAGGGAATGAGCAGTTCTTC.

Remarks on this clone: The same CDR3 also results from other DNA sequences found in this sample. This chain's CDR3 is CASSYGQGASPLHF. CDR3 nucleotides: TGTGCCAGCAGCTACGGACAGGGAGCCTCACCCCTCCACTTT. This chain links TRBV7-2 with TRBJ1-6; 8 bases align to TRBD1. Losses at the gene ends were 4 bases for V and 10 bases for J; bases not matched to a gene: 6. The germline V gene has CDR1 SGHTA and CDR2 FQGNSA. This CDR3 comprises 14 residues.

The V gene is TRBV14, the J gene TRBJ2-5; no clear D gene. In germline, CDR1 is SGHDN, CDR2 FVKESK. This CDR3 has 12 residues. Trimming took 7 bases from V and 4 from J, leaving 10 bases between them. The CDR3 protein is CASTEDGETQYF. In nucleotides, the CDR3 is TGTGCCAGCACCGAGGATGGAGAGACCCAGTACTTC.

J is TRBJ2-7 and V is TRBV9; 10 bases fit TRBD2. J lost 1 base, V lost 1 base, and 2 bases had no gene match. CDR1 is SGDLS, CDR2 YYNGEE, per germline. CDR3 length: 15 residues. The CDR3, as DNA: TGTGCCAGCAGCGTATCTAGCGGGAGTTCCTACGAGCAGTACTTC. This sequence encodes CASSVSSGSSYEQYF. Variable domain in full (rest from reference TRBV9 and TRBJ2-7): DSGVTQTPKHLITATGQRVTLRCSPRSGDLSVYWYQQSLDQGLQFLIQYYNGEERAKGNILERFSAQQFPDLHSELNLSSLELGDSALYFCASSVSSGSSYEQYFGPGTRLTVT.

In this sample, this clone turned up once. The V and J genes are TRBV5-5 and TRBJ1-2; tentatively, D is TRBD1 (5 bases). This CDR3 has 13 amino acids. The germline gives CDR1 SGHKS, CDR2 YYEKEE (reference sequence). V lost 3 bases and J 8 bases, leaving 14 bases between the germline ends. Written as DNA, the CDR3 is TGTGCCAGCAGCTCGCAACAGGTCTCCGGCTACACCTTC. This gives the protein CASSSQQVSGYTF.

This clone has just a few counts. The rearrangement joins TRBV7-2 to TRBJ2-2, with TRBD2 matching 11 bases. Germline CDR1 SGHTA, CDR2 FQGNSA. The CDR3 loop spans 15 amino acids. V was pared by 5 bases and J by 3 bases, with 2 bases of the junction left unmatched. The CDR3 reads CASSKTSGDTGELFF. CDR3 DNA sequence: TGTGCCAGCAGCAAGACTAGCGGGGACACCGGGGAGCTGTTTTTT. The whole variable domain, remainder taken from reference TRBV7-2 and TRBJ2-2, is GAGVSQSPSNKVTEKGKDVELRCDPISGHTALYWYRQSLGQGLEFLIYFQGNSAPDKSGLPSDRFSAERTGGSVSTLTIQRTQQEDSAVYLCASSKTSGDTGELFFGEGSRLTVL.

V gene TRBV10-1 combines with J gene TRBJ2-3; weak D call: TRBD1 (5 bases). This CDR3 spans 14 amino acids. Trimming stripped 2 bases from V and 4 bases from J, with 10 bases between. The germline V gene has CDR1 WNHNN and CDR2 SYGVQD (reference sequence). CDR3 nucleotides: TGCGCCAGCAGTGAGGGCAGGGTGGCAGATACGCAGTATTTT. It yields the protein CASSEGRVADTQYF.

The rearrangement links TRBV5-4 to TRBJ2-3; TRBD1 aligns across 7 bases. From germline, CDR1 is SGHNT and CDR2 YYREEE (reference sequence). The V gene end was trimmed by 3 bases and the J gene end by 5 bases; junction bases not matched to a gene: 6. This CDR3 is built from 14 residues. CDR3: CASSYGTAKDTQYF. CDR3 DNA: TGTGCCAGCAGCTACGGGACAGCGAAAGATACGCAGTATTTT. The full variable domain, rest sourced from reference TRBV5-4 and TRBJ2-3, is ETGVTQSPTHLIKTRGQQVTLRCSSQSGHNTVSWYQQALGQGPQFIFQYYREEENGRGNFPPRFSGLQFPNYSSELNVNALELDDSALYLCASSYGTAKDTQYFGPGTRLTVL.

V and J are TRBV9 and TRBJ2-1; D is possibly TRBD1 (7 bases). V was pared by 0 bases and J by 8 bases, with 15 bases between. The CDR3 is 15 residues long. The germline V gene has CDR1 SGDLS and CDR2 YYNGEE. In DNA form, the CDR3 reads TGTGCCAGCAGCGTAGCGTCAGGGGGGTGGGATGAGCAGTTCTTC. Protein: CASSVASGGWDEQFF.